The entry that follows covers one T cell receptor (beta chain) sequence. No cognate antigen has been identified for it. No base quality information exists; no much larger clone differs at one position. This sample includes further DNA sequences coding for the same CDR3. The CDR3, from cysteine to phenylalanine, totals 14 residues. Of the read, only the CDR3 DNA is kept; its 42 bases are in frame from base 1. Relative to germline, V is missing 5 bases and J is missing 2 bases, with 2 bases of the junction outside any gene match. As encoded in the germline V gene, CDR1 is SQVTM while CDR2 is ANQGSEA. This entry comes from a study of shared clonotypes between healthy human individuals (TCRdb year 2020). A note on the overall study: The cohort comprised a couple of women and a few men aged 18 to 49 years. For each donor, three plates each were used for CD4 naive and CD4 memory, two plates were used for CD8 naive, and one plate was used for CD8 memory. To estimate repertoire size and how much clonotypes are shared between individuals, the study performed deep sequencing of blood TCR repertoires from a few healthy adults. To increase sequencing depth and limit assay-specific biases, TCR repertoire library preparation and sequencing were carried out by different laboratories using diverse techniques. Per donor, leukapheresis produced somewhere between about 0.9 and 10 billion PBMCs.

The donors were healthy, HIV-negative adults who had no recently reported acute infections or vaccinations. Every donor was a Caucasian adult living in Nashville, Tennessee, USA. Magnetic negative selection was used to enrich CD4+ T cells, after which naive cells were positively selected on CD45RA and the negative fraction became the memory subset. After blood collection by leukapheresis, PBMCs were isolated using Ficoll-Histopaque density gradient centrifugation and then cryopreserved in the vapor phase of liquid nitrogen. Purity and quantity of every magnetically sorted T cell population were checked by analytical flow cytometry. Each sorted fraction had its genomic DNA isolated and then quantified by UV absorbance on a Nanodrop 2000c. The investigation overall reported the following: Pairwise subsampling indicated that sequencing depth was expected to affect the degree of clonotype sharing among donors. Rarefaction of sorted-subset datasets indicated incomplete sequencing despite the large sequencing depth. Approximately 4.8% of naive CD4, roughly 3.6% of naive CD8, roughly 2.5% of memory CD4, and 0.4% of memory CD8 clonotypes were shared across a handful of donors. Because the study included only a small number of donors, the genetic and exposure-history diversity represented was limited. Larger estimated clonotype richness was generally found for naive subsets than for memory subsets. Sampling was restricted to blood, and TCR repertoires in tissue are likely to differ from TCR repertoires in blood. Compared with non-shared clonotypes, the clonotypes found in all four sorted-subset donors had higher generation probabilities.

Using the deep immunoSEQ assay, multiplex PCR amplified TCR CDR3 regions from genomic DNA. Genomic DNA extracted from each cell subset was distributed evenly over all wells of several immunoSEQ 96-well plates, and each plate served as one replicate. For sorted subsets, 150 to 250 ng genomic DNA, equal to tens of thousands of T cell genomes, was loaded into each replicate PCR. Purified libraries were quantified with a Qubit 3.0 fluorometer, sized on a Bioanalyzer 2100, and re-quantified with the KAPA Library Quantification kit. Each immunoSEQ 96-well plate was sequenced on its own single-read 150-cycle Illumina NextSeq 550 flow cell. The paper's processing steps were these. Because the immunoSEQ output included only junctional sequences and no quality scores, the filtering could not be the same as the filtering used for full-length reads. To assign V/J genes and CDR3, sequences were annotated against IMGT germline references using PyIR, a Python wrapper for IgBLAST v1.9. Reads were removed for weak V/J assignments (E-value above 1e-6), missing CDR3, stop codons, out-of-frame junctions, or ambiguous translated residues. V3J clonotypes were defined by identical inferred V gene, J gene, and CDR3 amino acid sequence. Percentage overlap between repertoires was calculated by dividing the number of shared unique clonotypes by the size of the smaller repertoire. Richness of each repertoire was evaluated using RTK rarefaction, the Chao1 estimator, and Recon v2.1 estimates of unobserved clonotypes. OLGA was used to compute generation probabilities for all TCRbeta clonotypes that the gDNA method yielded from a handful of donors. Sourced from immuneACCESS, this table was stored by TCRdb with only in-frame sequences that have V and J called. A share of the clones is absent; for the studies checked, an unresolved V gene accounts for under half, and the remainder has no known explanation. The V and J calls and clone size were taken over from that table, and D and trimming were inferred from the DNA. This sample has more than 2,000,000 clones in its table, and over 90% of those were observed once. 0.39% of the sample is in the top ten clones.

The source material was naive CD4+ T cells from PBMCs. The cell subset or site label, read with the paper, signifies: CD45RA+ positively selected. The source of this sequence is a man in his late teens or twenties in good health. Some clones in this sample may be carry-over from other donors' samples. The rearranged chain carries TRBV29-1 and TRBJ2-7; 14 junctional bases match TRBD2. The sequenced DNA: TGCAGCGTTCTGGGACTAGCGGGGGCCTACGAGCAGTACTTC. This encodes CSVLGLAGAYEQYF.